The next 9 T cell receptor beta chains were all read from a single sample in a study of regulatory T cells in long-lasting Graves disease. Both iRepertoire HTBI primers and Arm-PCR of CDR3 regions were used to build the TCR beta libraries. TCRdb re-derived calls from the multiplex PCR reads in MiXCR, one entry per CDR3 protein. The profile covers approximately 690,000 distinct CDR3 sequences, with around 30% appearing a single time and around 42% taken by the ten largest. Time point given: persistent/refractory GD, antithyroid drugs over 5 years with positive TRAb. Extracted PBMC RNA gave rise to the TCR library. The starting material was peripheral blood mononuclear cells (PBMCs), obtained when the disease was refractory, from a patient treated with antithyroid drugs. The receptors here all came from a female donor with Graves disease.

This chain connects TRBV6-1 to TRBJ1-6; D remains ambiguous. V was shortened by 6 bases and J by 5 bases, with 11 bases between the two germline ends. The CDR3 has 14 amino acids. Germline CDR1 reads MNHNS; CDR2 reads SASEGT. CDR3 region: CASRKTGDNSPLHF. The CDR3 bases are TGTGCCAGCAGGAAGACTGGGGATAATTCACCCCTCCACTTT.

There are many counts of this clonotype. The J gene is TRBJ1-1, the V gene TRBV12-3 or TRBV12-4; TRBD1 aligns across 10 bases. The CDR3 totals 17 residues. J gave up 0 bases and V 5 bases, and 9 bases lay outside the gene matches. CDR3 nucleotides: TGTGCCAGCAGTGAATGGGACAGGGGAAGGATGAACACTGAAGCTTTCTTT. Translation: CASSEWDRGRMNTEAFF.

There are a few counts of this clonotype. The chain links TRBV29-1 to TRBJ2-2, with D perhaps assigned TRBD1 or TRBD2 (5 bases each). Germline V CDR1 and CDR2: SQVTM, ANQGSEA. Trimming removed 5 bases at V and 1 base at J, with 20 bases between. This CDR3 is 17 amino acids long. Here the CDR3 reads CSVRPARGGQNTGELFF. In DNA, the CDR3 is TGCAGCGTTCGCCCTGCTAGGGGCGGGCAGAACACCGGGGAGCTGTTTTTT.

V and J are TRBV9 and TRBJ2-4, with D perhaps matching TRBD2 (6 bases). V lost 0 bases to trimming and J lost 8 bases, with 12 bases between them. The CDR3 covers 14 residues. CDR1 is SGDLS and CDR2 is YYNGEE in the germline V gene. The CDR3 is CASSVGGVPDIQYF. The CDR3 bases are TGTGCCAGCAGCGTAGGGGGGGTCCCGGACATTCAGTACTTC.

This chain connects TRBV27 to TRBJ1-2; D gene ambiguous. CDR1 is MNHEY and CDR2 is SMNVEV in the germline V gene (reference sequence). The CDR3 has 17 amino acids. V was pared by 0 bases and J by 0 bases, with 14 bases between. CDR3 coding DNA: TGTGCCAGCAGTTTATCAATAGAGCGCGGCACTAACTATGGCTACACCTTC. It encodes CASSLSIERGTNYGYTF.

This clonotype was seen ten or more times. The J gene is TRBJ1-2, the V gene TRBV2; D unclear. Looked up from germline, CDR1 is SNHLY and CDR2 is FYNNEI. The CDR3 runs 14 residues. The germline V and J ends were trimmed by 3 bases and 3 bases, with 11 bases remaining between them. The CDR3 DNA sequence: TGTGCCAGCAGTGAGTTCAGTTCCGACTATGGCTACACCTTC. Translated, it gives CASSEFSSDYGYTF.

This clonotype was observed a few times. The V gene is TRBV5-1, the J gene TRBJ1-1; D uncertain. V lost 0 bases, J lost 0 bases, and 12 bases lay in between. The CDR3 sequence is 16 residues long. Germline CDR1 reads SGHRS; CDR2 reads YFSETQ. This chain's CDR3 is CASSLAVGRLNTEAFF. The CDR3, as DNA: TGCGCCAGCAGCTTGGCCGTTGGGCGGCTGAACACTGAAGCTTTCTTT.

This clonotype was recorded many times. This chain connects TRBV28 to TRBJ2-7; 9 bases are a match to TRBD1. CDR3 length: 14 residues. The V segment lost 7 bases and the J segment 4 bases; nucleotides outside the gene matches: 8. Germline loops: CDR1 MDHEN, CDR2 SYDVKM. DNA of the CDR3: TGTGCCAGCAACTTACGGGACAGGGTATACGAGCAGTACTTC. Encoded protein: CASNLRDRVYEQYF.

This clonotype was seen only a few times. The chain recombines TRBV2 with TRBJ1-2; 8 nucleotides line up with TRBD1. Per germline, CDR1 SNHLY and CDR2 FYNNEI. With 6 bases clipped from V and 0 bases from J, the junction kept 9 bases outside the gene matches. This CDR3 region has 16 residues. The CDR3 DNA follows: TGTGCCAGCAGGGGCGGTGACAGGGGACCTAACTATGGCTACACCTTC. Amino acid sequence: CASRGGDRGPNYGYTF.